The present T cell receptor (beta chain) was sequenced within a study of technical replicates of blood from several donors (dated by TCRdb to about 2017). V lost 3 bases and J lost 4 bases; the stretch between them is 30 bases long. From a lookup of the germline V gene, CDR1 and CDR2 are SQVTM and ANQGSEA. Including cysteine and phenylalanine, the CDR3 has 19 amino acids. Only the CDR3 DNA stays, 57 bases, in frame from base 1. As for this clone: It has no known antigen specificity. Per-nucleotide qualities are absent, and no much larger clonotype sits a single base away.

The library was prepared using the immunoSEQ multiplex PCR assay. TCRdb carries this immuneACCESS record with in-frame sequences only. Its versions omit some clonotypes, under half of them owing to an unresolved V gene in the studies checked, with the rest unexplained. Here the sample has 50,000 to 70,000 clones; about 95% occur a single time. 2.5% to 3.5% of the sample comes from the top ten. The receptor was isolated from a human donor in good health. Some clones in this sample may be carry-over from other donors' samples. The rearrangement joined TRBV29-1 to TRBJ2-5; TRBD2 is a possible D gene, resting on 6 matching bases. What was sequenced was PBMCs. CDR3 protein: CSVDGVASDRGNFVETQYF. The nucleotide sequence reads TGCAGCGTTGACGGGGTGGCTAGCGACCGAGGGAACTTTGTAGAGACCCAGTACTTC.